These 9 T cell receptor beta chains were all obtained from the same sample, sequenced in a study of T cell responses to AZD1222 COVID-19 vaccine. Method: immunoSEQ multiplex PCR; TCRdb's copy keeps in-frame clones and lacks some. The sample lists over 85,000 clones, 85% to 90% occurring once. The specimen comprised peripheral blood, sampled on day 0 of AZD1222 vaccination. The receptors stem from an adult in good health.

The V call is TRBV7-2, the J call TRBJ2-1; 13 nucleotides align to TRBD2. V was pared by 5 bases and J by 8 bases, with 12 bases of the junction left unmatched. The CDR3 runs 17 residues. Germline CDR1 SGHTA, CDR2 FQGNSA. The CDR3 DNA is TGTGCCAGCAGCCCGAGCCTACTAGCGGGAGGGTCGGATGAGCAGTTCTTC. Residues: CASSPSLLAGGSDEQFF. Full variable domain (outside the CDR3, taken from reference TRBV7-2 and TRBJ2-1): GAGVSQSPSNKVTEKGKDVELRCDPISGHTALYWYRQSLGQGLEFLIYFQGNSAPDKSGLPSDRFSAERTGGSVSTLTIQRTQQEDSAVYLCASSPSLLAGGSDEQFFGPGTRLTVL.

The sample holds one count of this clone. This sequence joins TRBV10-3 and TRBJ2-7; 12 positions match TRBD2. J was trimmed by 1 base and V by 5 bases; bases with no gene match: 9. CDR3 size: 17 residues. CDR1 is ENHRY, CDR2 SYGVKD, per germline. DNA of the CDR3: TGTGCCATCAGTTTACTAGCGGGAGGCAAATCTTCCTACGAGCAGTACTTC. It codes for CAISLLAGGKSSYEQYF.

This sequence joins TRBV7-2 and TRBJ1-1; 7 nucleotides agree with TRBD1. The CDR3 loop spans 14 amino acids. Germline assignment: CDR1 SGHTA and CDR2 FQGNSA. V shed 3 bases, J shed 2 bases, and the junction held 3 bases outside the gene matches. The CDR3 DNA reads TGTGCCAGCAGCTTTGACAGGGTTAACACTGAAGCTTTCTTT. The encoded protein is CASSFDRVNTEAFF. The full variable domain, its missing parts supplied by reference TRBV7-2 and TRBJ1-1, is GAGVSQSPSNKVTEKGKDVELRCDPISGHTALYWYRQSLGQGLEFLIYFQGNSAPDKSGLPSDRFSAERTGGSVSTLTIQRTQQEDSAVYLCASSFDRVNTEAFFGQGTRLTVV.

The gene calls are TRBV19 and TRBJ2-3; TRBD2 aligns across 8 bases. V lost 9 bases and J lost 0; bases outside the gene matches: 5. The germline V gene encodes CDR1 LNHDA and CDR2 SQIVND (reference sequence). The CDR3 has 14 residues. In DNA, the CDR3 is TGTGCCAGCGGCGGGGGGCCGAGCACAGATACGCAGTATTTT. It codes for CASGGGPSTDTQYF.

The chain carries TRBV28 and TRBJ2-7, with TRBD1 as a possible D gene (7 bases). From germline, CDR1 is MDHEN and CDR2 SYDVKM. Trimming left V 6 bases short and J 1 base short, with 10 bases between. The CDR3 is 13 amino acids. CDR3 DNA: TGTGCCAGCAGCTCAGGGGGGTCCTACGAGCAGTACTTC. As protein: CASSSGGSYEQYF.

The rearrangement uses TRBV6-2 or TRBV6-3 and TRBJ1-5; 8 bases align to TRBD1. Germline V lookup: CDR1 MNHEY, CDR2 SVGEGT. The CDR3 has 15 amino acids. V was pared by 1 base and J by 5 bases, with 4 bases of the junction left unmatched. CDR3 in DNA: TGTGCCAGCAGTTACTTACAGGGGGTGGATCAGCCCCAGCATTTT. Its protein is CASSYLQGVDQPQHF.

This chain connects TRBV4-2 to TRBJ2-6; a weak D match, TRBD1 (6 bases). V lost 4 bases and J 0 bases, leaving 19 bases between the germline ends. The CDR3 covers 19 residues. Germline V CDR1 and CDR2: LGHNA, YNFKEQ. The DNA of the CDR3 is TGTGCCAGCAGCCGGTTCCTAGGGGGTCGCAGCTCTGGGGCCAACGTCCTGACTTTC. It codes for CASSRFLGGRSSGANVLTF.

V is TRBV11-2 and J is TRBJ2-7, with D hard to call. The germline V gene encodes CDR1 SGHAT and CDR2 FQNNGV. V lost 5 bases, J lost 2 bases, and 7 bases lay in between. This CDR3 has 12 residues. The CDR3 nucleotides read TGTGCCAGCAGCCTATACACCTACGAGCAGTACTTC. Protein: CASSLYTYEQYF.

CDR3 bases: TGTGCCAGTAGTGCGGGACAGACGAACACTGAAGCTTTCTTT. This sequence encodes CASSAGQTNTEAFF. The V call is TRBV19, the J call TRBJ1-1, with 7 bases identical to TRBD1. With 5 bases clipped from V and 1 base from J, the junction kept 4 bases outside the gene matches. The CDR3 covers 14 residues. Germline values: CDR1 LNHDA, CDR2 SQIVND (reference sequence).